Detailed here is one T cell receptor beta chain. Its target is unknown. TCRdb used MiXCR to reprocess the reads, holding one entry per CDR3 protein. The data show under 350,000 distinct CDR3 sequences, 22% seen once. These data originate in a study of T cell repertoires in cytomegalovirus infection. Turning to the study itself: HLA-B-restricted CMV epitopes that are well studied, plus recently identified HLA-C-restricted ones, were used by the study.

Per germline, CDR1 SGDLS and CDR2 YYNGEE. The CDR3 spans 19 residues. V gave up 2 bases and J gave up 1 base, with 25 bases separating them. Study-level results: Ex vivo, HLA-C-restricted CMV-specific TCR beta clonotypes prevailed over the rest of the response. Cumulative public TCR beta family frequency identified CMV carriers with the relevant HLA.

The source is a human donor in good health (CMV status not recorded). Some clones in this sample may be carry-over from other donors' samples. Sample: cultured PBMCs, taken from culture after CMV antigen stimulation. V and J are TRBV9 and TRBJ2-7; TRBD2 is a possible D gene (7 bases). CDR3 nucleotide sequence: TGTGCCAGCAGCGTTGCGGGACCCGAGGGGGACTACCATTCCTACGAGCAGTACGTC. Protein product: CASSVAGPEGDYHSYEQYV.